A single sample gave rise to the 17 T cell receptor beta chains below, sequenced in a study of CD8 T cells in Susac syndrome. Random hexamers were used to reverse transcribe the RNA input (about 0.5 to 1 ug). A single record per CDR3 protein comes from TCRdb applying MiXCR to the immunoSEQ multiplex PCR reads. This table has around 270,000 distinct CDR3 sequences, 89% appearing once. Sequences were obtained from CD8+ T cells from PBMCs. These receptors were taken from a human donor with multiple sclerosis.

The chain combines TRBV20-1 with TRBJ2-6; no reliable D call. V lost 0 bases and J lost 1, with 10 bases in between. Germline assignment: CDR1 DFQATT and CDR2 SNEGSKA (reference sequence). The CDR3 totals 16 residues. The CDR3 protein is CSARDLRKSGANVLTF. CDR3 coding DNA: TGCAGTGCTAGAGATCTGAGGAAGTCTGGGGCCAACGTCCTGACTTTC.

The chain is built from TRBV6-1 and TRBJ2-2; D gene uncertain. Germline loops: CDR1 MNHNS, CDR2 SASEGT. The CDR3 sequence is 16 residues long. The germline V and J ends were trimmed by 3 bases and 2 bases, with 13 bases remaining between them. CDR3 sequence: CASSDRIEINTGELFF. The CDR3 coding sequence is TGTGCCAGCAGTGACAGAATCGAGATTAACACCGGGGAGCTGTTTTTT.

With regard to this clonotype: The conserved phenylalanine or tryptophan normally closing the CDR3 is absent here, so this likely arose from a read error. V is TRBV9 and J is TRBJ1-5; D unresolved. Looked up from germline, CDR1 is SGDLS and CDR2 is YYNGEE. This CDR3 spans 15 amino acids. Trimming cost V 0 bases and J 8 bases, with 15 bases left between them. The CDR3 loop is CASSVGSLANEPQHL. As DNA, the CDR3 is TGTGCCAGCAGCGTAGGCTCCCTTGCGAACGAGCCCCAGCATTTG.

The rearrangement joins TRBV27 to TRBJ2-3, with D hard to call. CDR1 is MNHEY, CDR2 SMNVEV, per germline (reference sequence). This CDR3 region has 13 residues. V gave up 4 bases and J gave up 4 bases, with 9 bases separating them. The CDR3 nucleotides are TGTGCCAGCAGTTGGACCCGGGCAGATACGCAGTATTTT. This sequence encodes CASSWTRADTQYF.

V and J are TRBV24-1 and TRBJ1-1, with no clear D. Between the trimmed V and J ends, which lost 4 bases and 1 base, there was a span of 6 bases. The CDR3 consists of 13 residues. CDR1 and CDR2 (germline): KGHDR, SFDVKD. The CDR3 region is CATSEGTNTEAFF. In nucleotides, the CDR3 is TGTGCCACCAGTGAGGGCACGAACACTGAAGCTTTCTTT.

The chain recombines TRBV28 with TRBJ2-7; 7 bases match TRBD2. In germline, CDR1 is MDHEN, CDR2 SYDVKM. The CDR3 length is 15 residues. V gave up 5 bases and J gave up 0 bases; unmatched junction bases: 7. The CDR3 loop reads CASSPRTRSSYEQYF. Here the CDR3 DNA reads TGTGCCAGCAGTCCCCGGACTAGGAGCTCCTACGAGCAGTACTTC.

V gene TRBV7-6 combines with J gene TRBJ2-3; 14 nucleotides match TRBD2. This CDR3 is built from 17 residues. After removal of 5 bases from V and 6 bases from J, the junction contained 10 bases not matched to a gene. From germline, CDR1 is SGHVS and CDR2 FNYEAQ. DNA of the CDR3: TGTGCCAGCAGCCGAGAGCCCGGGACTAGCGGGAGTGATACGCAGTATTTT. Amino acids: CASSREPGTSGSDTQYF.

The chain recombines TRBV29-1 with TRBJ2-1; TRBD2 matches 8 bases. The ends lost 7 bases at V and 6 bases at J; junction bases unmatched: 11. Germline V CDR1 and CDR2: SQVTM, ANQGSEA. The CDR3 runs 14 residues. The CDR3 sequence: CSAPAGAVGNEQFF. CDR3 coding DNA: TGCAGCGCCCCAGCGGGAGCAGTGGGCAATGAGCAGTTCTTC.

V and J are TRBV9 and TRBJ2-7; unclear D gene. Trimming cost V 0 bases and J 2 bases, with 12 bases left between them. The CDR3 runs 15 residues. Germline values: CDR1 SGDLS, CDR2 YYNGEE. CDR3 protein: CASSVAGAETYEQYF. The CDR3, as DNA: TGTGCCAGCAGCGTAGCCGGCGCAGAGACCTACGAGCAGTACTTC.

The V and J genes are TRBV19 and TRBJ1-5; 7 bases agree with TRBD1. This CDR3 is 13 amino acids long. CDR1 is LNHDA and CDR2 is SQIVND in the germline V gene (reference sequence). The ends lost 8 bases at V and 2 bases at J; junction bases unmatched: 3. The CDR3 nucleotides read TGTGCCAGTCAAGACAGGGGCAATCAGCCCCAGCATTTT. Its protein is CASQDRGNQPQHF.

The CDR3 bases are TGCAGTGCCCTAATCCCGGGGACAGGGATGTATGGCTACACCTTC. Residues: CSALIPGTGMYGYTF. The rearrangement uses TRBV20-1 and TRBJ1-2; 9 nucleotides agree with TRBD1. Germline assignment: CDR1 DFQATT and CDR2 SNEGSKA (reference sequence). The CDR3 is 15 residues long. V gave up 6 bases and J gave up 5 bases; unmatched junction bases: 13.

This chain joins TRBV19 and TRBJ1-5; D is undetermined. Deletions cut 6 bases from V and 4 bases from J, with 7 bases between. The CDR3 spans 12 residues. Germline CDR1 and CDR2: LNHDA and SQIVND (reference sequence). CDR3 bases: TGTGCCAGTAGCCCGACTAATCAGCCCCAGCATTTT. This gives the protein CASSPTNQPQHF.

The chain employs TRBV29-1 and TRBJ2-1; TRBD1 is a possible D gene (6 bases). The V end was cut by 5 bases, the J end by 10 bases, with 21 bases between. This CDR3 is 14 amino acids long. Per germline, CDR1 SQVTM and CDR2 ANQGSEA. CDR3 sequence reads: CSVTTGPPGGEQFF. The CDR3 region has the DNA TGCAGCGTTACTACAGGGCCCCCCGGAGGAGAGCAGTTCTTC.

This chain connects TRBV7-9 to TRBJ2-4; D is unclear. Germline CDR1 reads SEHNR; CDR2 reads FQNEAQ (reference sequence). The germline V and J ends were trimmed by 5 bases and 6 bases, with 17 bases remaining between them. The CDR3 contains 15 residues. The DNA of the CDR3 is TGTGCCAGCAGCGACCCCATGGACGGGTCAAACATTCAGTACTTC. Amino acid sequence: CASSDPMDGSNIQYF. Filled out from reference TRBV7-9 and TRBJ2-4, the complete variable domain reads DTGVSQNPRHKITKRGQNVTFRCDPISEHNRLYWYRQTLGQGPEFLTYFQNEAQLEKSRLLSDRFSAERPKGSFSTLEIQRTEQGDSAMYLCASSDPMDGSNIQYFGAGTRLSVL.

This chain uses TRBV6-6 with TRBJ1-2; TRBD1 is a possible D gene (5 bases). Trimming pared 6 bases from V and 5 bases from J, leaving 16 bases between. There are 14 residues in the CDR3. The germline V gene encodes CDR1 MNHNY and CDR2 SVGAGI (reference sequence). CDR3 in DNA: TGTGCCAGCAGAACGTCTGGGGCAGGTTATGGCTACACCTTC. It codes for CASRTSGAGYGYTF.

The gene calls are TRBV5-1 and TRBJ2-7; D might be TRBD1 or TRBD2, each matching 5 bases. The V gene lost 3 bases and the J gene lost 6 bases, with 19 bases spanning the gap. The CDR3 is made up of 15 amino acids. Germline lookup yields CDR1 SGHRS and CDR2 YFSETQ. CDR3 loop: CASSWRRDPVGEQYF. CDR3 in DNA: TGCGCCAGCAGCTGGCGCCGGGACCCAGTTGGCGAGCAGTACTTC.

The chain employs TRBV7-9 and TRBJ2-1, with 7 bases that match TRBD1. The CDR3 length is 14 residues. CDR1 and CDR2 from the germline V gene are SEHNR and FQNEAQ (reference sequence). J gave up 7 bases and V 6 bases, and 9 bases lay outside the gene matches. The CDR3 DNA is TGTGCCAGCAGTTCGACAGGGAAGGGTAATGAGCAGTTCTTC. It encodes CASSSTGKGNEQFF.